This T cell receptor (beta chain) was recovered during a study of blood T cell repertoires in COVID-19. Study-level background: Spain, Italy and the United States supplied samples that represented acute and convalescent COVID-19. PBMCs, B-cell-depleted T cells, or T cells provided the cDNA or gDNA that made up the material.

With 5 bases removed from V and 1 base from J, the gap between germline ends came to 9 bases. CDR1 is PRHDT and CDR2 is FYEKMQ in the germline V gene (reference sequence). CDR3 size: 13 residues. Profiled with immunoSEQ multiplex PCR; TCRdb holds only in-frame clones, not every one. The sample holds about 300,000 clones; around nine tenths are singletons and the top ten take roughly 2.9%. The material sequenced was PBMCs or T cells enriched from blood (not recorded which). The chain couples TRBV13 to TRBJ2-7; D is ambiguous. This clonotype originated in a woman aged 50 to 60 who had been exposed to COVID-19. The CDR3 protein is CASSPRGSYEQYF. For the CDR3, the DNA is TGTGCCAGCAGCCCGAGAGGTTCCTACGAGCAGTACTTC.